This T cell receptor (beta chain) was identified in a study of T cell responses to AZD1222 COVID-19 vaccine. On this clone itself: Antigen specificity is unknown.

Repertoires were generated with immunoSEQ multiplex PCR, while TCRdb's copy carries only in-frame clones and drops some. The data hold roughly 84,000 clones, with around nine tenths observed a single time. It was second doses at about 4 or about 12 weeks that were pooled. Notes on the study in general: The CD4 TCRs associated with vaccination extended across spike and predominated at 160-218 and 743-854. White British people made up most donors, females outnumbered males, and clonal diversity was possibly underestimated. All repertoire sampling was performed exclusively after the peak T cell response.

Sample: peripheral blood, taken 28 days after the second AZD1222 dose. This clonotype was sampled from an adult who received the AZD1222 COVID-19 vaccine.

The CDR3 nucleotides are TGTGCCAGCAGGAAGGACAGCAAAAACTATGGCTACACCTTC. It specifies CASRKDSKNYGYTF. The genes are TRBV6-5 and TRBJ1-2; D perhaps matches TRBD1 (6 bases). Trimming removed 6 bases at V and 2 bases at J, with 13 bases between. CDR1 is MNHEY and CDR2 is SVGAGI in the germline V gene. This CDR3 is built from 14 residues.